Listed below are T cell receptor beta chains from one sample, sequenced in a study of blood T cells in healthy people across ages. TCRdb reprocessed the 5' RACE reads with MiXCR, giving one entry per CDR3 protein. The table shows hundreds of thousands of distinct CDR3 sequences, with around 48% occurring only once. Sequences were obtained from blood. Receptors were obtained from a woman in her sixties in good health. Each CDR3 is given with its conserved first and last residue. Fields, in order: J gene, D gene, V gene, clone size, CDR3 DNA, CDR3 protein. The D gene is left open where the match is weak. Expanded clones get a size class; other rows say once, few or many, or leave the size out.

TRBJ1-1	.	TRBV20-1	.	TGCAGTGCTAGGGACAGCCAAGAAGCTTTCTTT	CSARDSQEAFF
TRBJ1-5	.	TRBV5-1	few	TGCGCCAGCAGCCAGGAAGGTGGCAATCAGCCCCAGCATTTT	CASSQEGGNQPQHF
TRBJ2-7	TRBD2	TRBV20-1	.	TGCAGTGCCCCTAGCGGGAGTTTTGACGAGCAGTACTTC	CSAPSGSFDEQYF
TRBJ2-1	TRBD2	TRBV24-1	.	TGTGCCACCGGAACCGCCGGGACTAGCGGGAAGGGGTCCTACAATGAGCAGTTCTTC	CATGTAGTSGKGSYNEQFF
TRBJ2-7	.	TRBV20-1	many	TGCAGTGCCACAAACTACGAGCAGTACTTC	CSATNYEQYF
TRBJ2-1	.	TRBV7-2	few	TGTGCCAGCAGGAAGCAGGAAACCAATGAGCAGTTCTTC	CASRKQETNEQFF
TRBJ2-3	TRBD1	TRBV10-3	.	TGTGCCATCTCTCACGACAGGGGAGCAGATACGCAGTATTTT	CAISHDRGADTQYF
TRBJ2-1	TRBD2	TRBV20-1	.	TGCAGTGCTAGACCGGGAGGGCCGAGGAATGAGCAGTTCTTC	CSARPGGPRNEQFF
TRBJ2-7	.	TRBV5-1	.	TGCGCCAGCACCCCCCCATGGGGGGATTCCTACGAGCAGTACTTC	CASTPPWGDSYEQYF
TRBJ2-7	.	TRBV28	.	TGTGCCAGCAGTTTATGGGACAGAATCAATGAGCAGTACTTC	CASSLWDRINEQYF
TRBJ2-5	TRBD2	TRBV25-1	few	TGTGCCAGCAGCCCTAGCGGGAGAGGGAGTTTCGGGGAGACCCAGTACTTC	CASSPSGRGSFGETQYF
TRBJ2-3	TRBD2	TRBV27	few	TGTGCCAGCAGTTTTATTAGCGGGATAAGCACAGATACGCAGTATTTT	CASSFISGISTDTQYF
TRBJ2-7	TRBD2	TRBV7-2	few	TGTGCCAGCAGCTTGTCCGGGACTACCCCCTACGAGCAGTACTTC	CASSLSGTTPYEQYF
TRBJ2-7	TRBD1	TRBV18	few	TGTGCCAGCTCCGGACAGGTGAACTACGAGCAGTACTTC	CASSGQVNYEQYF
TRBJ2-7	TRBD1	TRBV11-3	few	TGTGCCAGCAGCAAAACAGGGGCCGGAAGAGGCGAGCAGTACTTC	CASSKTGAGRGEQYF
TRBJ2-1	TRBD1	TRBV11-2	many	TGTGCCAGCAGCTTAGTCCCCTCGTGGGGACAGGGTTATGAGCAGTTCTTC	CASSLVPSWGQGYEQFF
TRBJ2-7	TRBD2	TRBV12-3/TRBV12-4	.	TGTGCCAGCAGTCGATCTAGCGGGAGATCCTACGAGCAGTACTTC	CASSRSSGRSYEQYF
TRBJ2-7	.	TRBV6-5	.	TGTGCCAGCAGCCGAGAAGACAGCCCACTCTACGAGCAGTACTTC	CASSREDSPLYEQYF
TRBJ1-2	.	TRBV29-1	many	TGCAGCGCCCCGGGGGGAGCTTATGGCTACACCTTC	CSAPGGAYGYTF
TRBJ1-1	.	TRBV20-1	.	TGCAGTGCTAGGCTTCAGGAGAACACTGAAGCTTTCTTT	CSARLQENTEAFF
TRBJ2-5	TRBD2	TRBV4-2	.	TGTGCCAGCAGCCAAGGAGTAGCGGGAGGTGAGACCCAGTACTTC	CASSQGVAGGETQYF
TRBJ2-3	TRBD2	TRBV9	few	TGTGCCAGCAGCGGGACTAGCGGGAGCGTTACAGATACGCAGTATTTT	CASSGTSGSVTDTQYF
TRBJ1-5	TRBD1	TRBV6-2/TRBV6-3	few	TGTGCCAGCAGTGGGACAGGGGGACTCAATCAGCCCCAGCATTTT	CASSGTGGLNQPQHF
TRBJ2-1	.	TRBV27	.	TGTGCCAGCAAGAAGGCAGGGCCAGGGGAGACCCAGTTCTTC	CASKKAGPGETQFF
TRBJ2-6	TRBD1	TRBV28	many	TGTGCCAGCAGCCGAACACTCCGGGACAGGGGATCTGGGGCCAACGTCCTGACTTTC	CASSRTLRDRGSGANVLTF
TRBJ2-1	TRBD1	TRBV29-1	many	TGCAGCGTGGGACAGGGGGGGTGGAATGAGCAGTTCTTC	CSVGQGGWNEQFF
TRBJ2-7	.	TRBV7-2	few	TGTGCCAGCAGCCCCACCGTAATTGGCACCCGGTACTTC	CASSPTVIGTRYF
TRBJ1-4	.	TRBV4-3	once	TGCGCCAGCAGCCTGGACGCTGTTGCAACTAATGAAAAACTGTTTTTT	CASSLDAVATNEKLFF
TRBJ2-1	TRBD1	TRBV20-1	.	TGCAGTGCTAGGTCACTCGGACAGGGGGCGGGGAATGAGCAGTTCTTC	CSARSLGQGAGNEQFF
TRBJ1-1	.	TRBV24-1	few	TGTGCCACCAGGGACGGTATGAACACTGAAGCTTTCTTT	CATRDGMNTEAFF
TRBJ1-2	.	TRBV6-6	.	TGTGCCAGCACTGACGGACTGCGGGGCTACACCTTC	CASTDGLRGYTF
TRBJ2-7	TRBD1	TRBV7-8	.	TGTGCCAGCAGCTTGCTGGGACAGGGTCGATCCGAGCAGTACTTC	CASSLLGQGRSEQYF
TRBJ2-3	TRBD2	TRBV20-1	few	TGCAGTGCTTCATTAGCGGGAGGCACGGATACGCAGTATTTT	CSASLAGGTDTQYF
TRBJ2-5	.	TRBV30	.	TGTGCCTGGAGTGTCTGGGGAAAAGAGACCCAGTACTTC	CAWSVWGKETQYF
TRBJ2-5	TRBD1	TRBV28	few	TGTGCCAGCAGTCGTCGACAGGGCCAAGAGACCCAGTACTTC	CASSRRQGQETQYF
TRBJ2-7	TRBD2	TRBV10-3	few	TGTGCCATCAGTGAGTCGGTCGGTAGCGGGACCCCCTACGAGCAGTACTTC	CAISESVGSGTPYEQYF
TRBJ2-2	TRBD1	TRBV5-1	.	TGCGCCAGCAGCTTGGCCGGACAGGGGCACGGGGAGCTGTTTTTT	CASSLAGQGHGELFF
TRBJ2-7	TRBD2	TRBV15	.	TGTGCCACCAGCCCGCGGGGGATGGCAGGCGCATCCTACGGGCAGTACTTC	CATSPRGMAGASYGQYF
TRBJ2-7	TRBD2	TRBV13	.	TGTGCCAGCTGCTCCAACCCGGGACTAGCGGGAGGCGAGCAGTACTTC	CASCSNPGLAGGEQYF
TRBJ1-1	.	TRBV20-1	.	TGCGGTGCTACGGGGGGAATGTTTACTGAAGCTTTCTTT	CGATGGMFTEAFF
TRBJ2-1	.	TRBV9	few	TGTGCCCACCCCCGGGTTAGCACCCACAATGAGCAGTTCTTC	CAHPRVSTHNEQFF